The rows below give T cell receptor beta chains drawn from one sample of a study of T cell clones after liver transplantation. Clones were sequenced by immunoSEQ multiplex PCR, and TCRdb holds only the in-frame ones, with some missing. The sample gives fewer than 85,000 clones, around 80% of which show up once; about 0.79% is in the top ten. Here the sequenced sample was CD4+ T cells from blood, taken 12 months after liver transplant. Source of these receptors: a human patient who received a liver transplant. Part of the T cells may come from the graft donor. CDR3s include the opening cysteine and the closing phenylalanine or tryptophan. Each record gives: clone size, J gene, V gene, D gene, CDR3 DNA, CDR3 protein. The D gene is left open where the match is weak. The size field is filled for only some rows; it gives once, few, many or a size class.

clone_size: .
j_call: TRBJ1-1
v_call: TRBV2
d_call: .
cdr3_nt: TGTGCCAGCAGTTTGATGGTAGAGGGCTCTGAAGCTTTCTTT
cdr3_aa: CASSLMVEGSEAFF

clone_size: .
j_call: TRBJ2-7
v_call: TRBV28
d_call: TRBD1
cdr3_nt: TGTGCCAGCAGTTTCCCCTGGACAGGGGCAATTTTACAGTACTTC
cdr3_aa: CASSFPWTGAILQYF

clone_size: .
j_call: TRBJ1-1
v_call: TRBV5-1
d_call: .
cdr3_nt: TGCGCCAGCAGCTTCGGGGGGCGCCGGGACACTGAAGCTTTCTTT
cdr3_aa: CASSFGGRRDTEAFF

clone_size: few
j_call: TRBJ2-7
v_call: TRBV11-3
d_call: .
cdr3_nt: TGTGCCAGCAGCCGGGGAAACGAGCAGTACTTC
cdr3_aa: CASSRGNEQYF

clone_size: .
j_call: TRBJ2-5
v_call: TRBV18
d_call: TRBD1
cdr3_nt: TGTGCCAGCTCACCGGCCCCAGGGGGCGAAGAGACCCAGTACTTC
cdr3_aa: CASSPAPGGEETQYF

clone_size: .
j_call: TRBJ2-2
v_call: TRBV9
d_call: .
cdr3_nt: TGTGCCAGCAGCGTTCGCCAGACCGGGGAGCTGTTTTTT
cdr3_aa: CASSVRQTGELFF

clone_size: .
j_call: TRBJ2-1
v_call: TRBV25-1
d_call: TRBD2
cdr3_nt: TGTGCCAGCAGCCGCTTTAGTCCCGGACTAGCGGGAGTGAATGAGCAGTTCTTC
cdr3_aa: CASSRFSPGLAGVNEQFF

clone_size: .
j_call: TRBJ1-1
v_call: TRBV6-6
d_call: .
cdr3_nt: TGTGCCAGCACCCCTTATTTAGTTTCCAACACTGAAGCTTTCTTT
cdr3_aa: CASTPYLVSNTEAFF

clone_size: .
j_call: TRBJ2-7
v_call: TRBV11-1
d_call: TRBD1
cdr3_nt: TGTGCCAGCAGCCACGGGACAGTACCGCGCGAGCAGTACTTC
cdr3_aa: CASSHGTVPREQYF

clone_size: .
j_call: TRBJ2-7
v_call: TRBV5-1
d_call: TRBD2
cdr3_nt: TGCGCCAGCAGCCAGGGAGGGCCTCCCTACGAGCAGTACTTC
cdr3_aa: CASSQGGPPYEQYF

clone_size: .
j_call: TRBJ1-2
v_call: TRBV6-5
d_call: .
cdr3_nt: TGTGCCAGCAGTTACGGGACCTCCGGAGTCTATGGCTACACCTTC
cdr3_aa: CASSYGTSGVYGYTF

clone_size: .
j_call: TRBJ2-2
v_call: TRBV18
d_call: .
cdr3_nt: TGTGCCAGCTCACCCATAGGGGCGAACACCGGGGAGCTGTTTTTT
cdr3_aa: CASSPIGANTGELFF

clone_size: .
j_call: TRBJ2-5
v_call: TRBV7-6
d_call: .
cdr3_nt: TGTGCCAGCAGCTTTGCACTCCGTGGGGACCAGTACTTC
cdr3_aa: CASSFALRGDQYF

clone_size: .
j_call: TRBJ1-3
v_call: TRBV7-9
d_call: TRBD1
cdr3_nt: TGTGCCAGCAGCTTAGACCTTCTCCGGGACAGGGGAAGTGGAAACACCATATATTTT
cdr3_aa: CASSLDLLRDRGSGNTIYF

clone_size: .
j_call: TRBJ2-7
v_call: TRBV2
d_call: TRBD1
cdr3_nt: TGTGCCAGCAGTGGTTCGCAGGGGGCCTACGAGCAGTACTTC
cdr3_aa: CASSGSQGAYEQYF

clone_size: .
j_call: TRBJ1-3
v_call: TRBV11-2
d_call: .
cdr3_nt: TGTGCCAGCACCCCACGAGGGGTCTCTGGGGACACCATATATTTT
cdr3_aa: CASTPRGVSGDTIYF

clone_size: .
j_call: TRBJ2-1
v_call: TRBV4-3
d_call: .
cdr3_nt: TGCGCCAGCAGCCAAGACTGGCGTACCTACAATGAGCAGTTCTTC
cdr3_aa: CASSQDWRTYNEQFF

clone_size: .
j_call: TRBJ2-3
v_call: TRBV9
d_call: .
cdr3_nt: TGTGCCAGCAGCGCGAGCGGTAACACAGATACGCAGTATTTT
cdr3_aa: CASSASGNTDTQYF

clone_size: once
j_call: TRBJ2-7
v_call: TRBV21-1
d_call: .
cdr3_nt: TGTGCCAGCAACCTATCGAAACCCTACGAGCAGTACTTC
cdr3_aa: CASNLSKPYEQYF

clone_size: .
j_call: TRBJ2-3
v_call: TRBV5-1
d_call: .
cdr3_nt: TGCGCCAGCTCGGGTACATCCTTAGGTGATACGCAGTATTTT
cdr3_aa: CASSGTSLGDTQYF

clone_size: once
j_call: TRBJ1-4
v_call: TRBV18
d_call: TRBD1
cdr3_nt: TGTGCCAGCTCATCAACAGGGGAAGCTAATGAAAAACTGTTTTTT
cdr3_aa: CASSSTGEANEKLFF

clone_size: .
j_call: TRBJ2-5
v_call: TRBV28
d_call: TRBD1
cdr3_nt: TGTGCCAGCAGGGGCGGACAGGGTTCTAGGGAGACCCAGTACTTC
cdr3_aa: CASRGGQGSRETQYF

clone_size: medium-sized
j_call: TRBJ1-4
v_call: TRBV5-1
d_call: TRBD1
cdr3_nt: TGCGCCAGCAGCTTGGATACTGACAGGGGGCCGCAAAAACTGTTTTTT
cdr3_aa: CASSLDTDRGPQKLFF

clone_size: .
j_call: TRBJ1-1
v_call: TRBV6-6
d_call: .
cdr3_nt: TGTGCCAGCAGCCCCGGGACGGGTGGTACTTTCTTT
cdr3_aa: CASSPGTGGTFF